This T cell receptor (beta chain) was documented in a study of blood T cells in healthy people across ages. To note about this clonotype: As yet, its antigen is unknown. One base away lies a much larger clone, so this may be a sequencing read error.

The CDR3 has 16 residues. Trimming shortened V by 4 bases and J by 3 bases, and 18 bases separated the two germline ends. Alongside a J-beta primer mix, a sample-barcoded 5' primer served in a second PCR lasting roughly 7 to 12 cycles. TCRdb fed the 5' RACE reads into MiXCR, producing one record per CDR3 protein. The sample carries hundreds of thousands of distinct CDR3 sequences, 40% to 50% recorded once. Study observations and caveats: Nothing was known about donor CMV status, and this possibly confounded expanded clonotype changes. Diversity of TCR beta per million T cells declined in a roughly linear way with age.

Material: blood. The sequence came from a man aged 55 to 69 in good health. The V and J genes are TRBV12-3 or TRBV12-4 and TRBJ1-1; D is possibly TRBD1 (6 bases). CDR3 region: CASSSKGQYRDTEAFF. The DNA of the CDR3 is TGTGCCAGCAGTTCTAAAGGACAGTATCGAGACACTGAAGCTTTCTTT.